This record looks at one T cell receptor beta chain sequence and its context. Its antigen remains unidentified. With a much larger clone just one base away, this may be a read error. TCRdb independently ran MiXCR on the reads; one entry per CDR3 protein. The sample has around 800,000 distinct CDR3 sequences; approximately 30% are singletons. This entry comes from a study of T cell repertoires in cytomegalovirus infection. Overall study findings and caveats: HLA-C-restricted TCR beta clonotypes specific for CMV led the ex vivo response.

The germline gives CDR1 SGHTA, CDR2 FQGNSA. The length of the CDR3 is 15 residues. The sequences come from cultured CD8+ T cells from PBMCs, collected from culture after CMV antigen stimulation. The chain links TRBV7-2 to TRBJ2-1; 7 bases are shared with TRBD2. The source of this sequence is a human donor in good health (CMV status not recorded). Some clones in this sample may be carry-over from other donors' samples. As DNA, the CDR3 is TGTGCCGGCAGCCCCGGACTAGTCTCCTACAATGAGCAGTTCTTC. It codes for CAGSPGLVSYNEQFF.